The entry below gives a single T cell receptor (beta chain) sequence along with its context. Its matching antigen is unknown. V shed 3 bases, J shed 0 bases, and the junction held 11 bases outside the gene matches. The CDR3 loop spans 17 amino acids. CDR1 is SGDLS, CDR2 YYNGEE, per germline. Exclusion of a patient followed from autoimmune disease history or systemic immunosuppression. The data were obtained in a study of OX40 agonist ivuxolimab in advanced cancers. As for the study in general: Each patient was given ivuxolimab into a vein every 2 weeks, at 0.01 to 10 mg/kg. The study's findings and limits: By week 6 at 0.1 to 3.0 mg/kg, blood CD4+ and CD8+ T cells had expanded clonally.

Using immunoSEQ multiplex PCR, the repertoire was profiled, and TCRdb retains in-frame clones only, with some absent. The table shows some 94,000 clones, with about 96% occurring only once. This receptor was obtained from an adult with an advanced solid tumor such as melanoma, head and neck, liver or kidney cancer. The sample in question was CD4+ or CD8+ T cells sorted from blood, obtained in a trial of the OX40 agonist ivuxolimab. The genes are TRBV9 and TRBJ2-7; 8 bases line up with TRBD2. The CDR3 DNA reads as TGTGCCAGCAGCGCGGGAGGGACCAACCTTAACTCCTACGAGCAGTACTTC. It encodes CASSAGGTNLNSYEQYF.